The clone carrying this TCR beta chain turned up a few times. Its specificity is unknown. There were TCR beta CDR3 regions amplified from RNA transcripts. The TCR CDR3 was amplified in a first-round RT-PCR using the HTBI primer set. MiXCR, run by TCRdb on the multiplex PCR reads, gives a single entry per CDR3 protein. Of 700,000 or so distinct CDR3 sequences in the sample, around 17% were seen once. The data belong to a study of T cells in Graves' hyperthyroidism and ophthalmopathy. Study results and caveats: Through a model of 13 V-J features, ophthalmopathy was separated from stable hyperthyroidism.

CDR3 length: 13 amino acids. Per the germline V gene, CDR1 is SQVTM and CDR2 is ANQGSEA. V lost 7 bases, J lost 0 bases, and 3 bases stayed unmatched. Across 18 months, stable Graves' hyperthyroidism was marked by no progression to ophthalmopathy. The sample comprised blood. The source is a young man with Graves' hyperthyroidism. V and J are TRBV29-1 and TRBJ2-7; 10 bases are shared with TRBD2. The CDR3 DNA sequence: TGCAGCGCCCTAGCGGGAGCCTCCTACGAGCAGTACTTC. It is translated as CSALAGASYEQYF.